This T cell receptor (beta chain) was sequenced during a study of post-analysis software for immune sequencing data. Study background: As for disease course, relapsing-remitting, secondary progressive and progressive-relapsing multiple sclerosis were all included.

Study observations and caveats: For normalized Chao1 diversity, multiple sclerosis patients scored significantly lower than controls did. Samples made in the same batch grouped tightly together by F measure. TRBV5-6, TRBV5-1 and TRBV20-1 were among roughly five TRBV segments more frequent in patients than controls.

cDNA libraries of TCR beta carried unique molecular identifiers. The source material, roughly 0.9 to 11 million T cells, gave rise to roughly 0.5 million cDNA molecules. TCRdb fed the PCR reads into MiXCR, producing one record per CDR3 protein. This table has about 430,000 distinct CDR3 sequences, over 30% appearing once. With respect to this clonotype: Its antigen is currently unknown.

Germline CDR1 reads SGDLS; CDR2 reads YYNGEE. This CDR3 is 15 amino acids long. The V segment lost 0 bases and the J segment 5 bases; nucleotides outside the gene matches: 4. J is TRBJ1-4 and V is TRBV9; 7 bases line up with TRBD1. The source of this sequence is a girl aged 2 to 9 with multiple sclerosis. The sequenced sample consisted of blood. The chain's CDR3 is CASSVAGRGNEKLFF. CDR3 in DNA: TGTGCCAGCAGCGTAGCCGGCAGGGGGAATGAAAAACTGTTTTTT.